This passage covers 10 T cell receptor beta chains from one sample sequenced in a study of cytotoxic CD8 clonotypes in ibrutinib-treated CLL. The assay was immunoSEQ multiplex PCR, and TCRdb's table has in-frame clones only and misses some. The sample holds tens of thousands of clones, 65% to 70% seen once. The source was PBMCs, collected after 24 months of ibrutinib treatment. The receptors here all came from a human donor with chronic lymphocytic leukemia.

Only a few counts were recorded for this clone. The rearrangement uses TRBV6-1 and TRBJ2-2, with D unclear. Germline V lookup: CDR1 MNHNS, CDR2 SASEGT. The CDR3 is 13 residues long. V was pared by 6 bases and J by 6 bases, with 11 bases between. This CDR3 reads CASRTHPAGELFF. In DNA form, the CDR3 reads TGTGCCAGCAGGACACATCCAGCCGGGGAGCTGTTTTTT.

The CDR3 is CASSSKGDTIYF. The CDR3 region has the DNA TGCGCCAGCAGTTCAAAAGGGGACACCATATATTTT. This chain links TRBV5-1 with TRBJ1-3; weak D call: TRBD1 (5 bases). There are 12 residues in the CDR3. Per germline, CDR1 SGHRS and CDR2 YFSETQ. The V end was cut by 5 bases, the J end by 8 bases, with 11 bases between.

This clone was picked up many times. This chain uses TRBV5-6 with TRBJ1-5; 9 positions match TRBD1. This CDR3 has 15 amino acids. Trimming removed 5 bases from V and 5 bases from J; junction bases left unmatched: 8. Looked up from germline, CDR1 is SGHDT and CDR2 is YYEEEE. DNA of the CDR3: TGTGCCAGCAGTAGGACAGGGGCCCCAGATCAGCCCCAGCATTTT. Translated: CASSRTGAPDQPQHF.

The table lists this clone with a few counts. The chain uses TRBV7-2 and TRBJ2-1; tentatively, D is TRBD1 (6 bases). This CDR3 has 15 amino acids. Trimming cost V 1 base and J 9 bases, with 16 bases left between them. Germline-derived CDR1 and CDR2 are SGHTA and FQGNSA. For the CDR3, the DNA is TGTGCCAGCAGCTTAGGGGCGTTACGAGGGGGTGAGCAGTTCTTC. Translation: CASSLGALRGGEQFF.

V usage is TRBV6-5 and J usage is TRBJ2-7; 7 bases agree with TRBD2. Trimming cost V 5 bases and J 7 bases; bases outside gene matches: 2. The CDR3 spans 11 residues. Germline V lookup: CDR1 MNHEY, CDR2 SVGAGI. CDR3 sequence: CASSNGGEQYF. CDR3 nucleotides: TGTGCCAGCAGTAACGGGGGGGAGCAGTACTTC.

The genes are TRBV4-1 and TRBJ2-4; perhaps TRBD2 as D (5 bases). Trimming cost V 0 bases and J 2 bases, with 8 bases left between them. CDR1 and CDR2 from the germline V gene are MGHRA and YSYEKL. The CDR3 consists of 15 residues. CDR3 coding DNA: TGCGCCAGCAGCCAAGAGGAGGAAACCAAAAACATTCAGTACTTC. Its translation: CASSQEEETKNIQYF.

This chain uses TRBV6-1 with TRBJ2-7, with a weak D call TRBD2 (5 bases). The CDR3 consists of 16 residues. The germline gives CDR1 MNHNS, CDR2 SASEGT. Between the trimmed V and J ends, which lost 3 bases and 0 bases, there was a span of 15 bases. CDR3 protein: CASSDLWAGDSYEQYF. In DNA, the CDR3 is TGTGCCAGCAGTGACCTCTGGGCGGGTGACTCCTACGAGCAGTACTTC.

This clone was recorded only once. The chain has TRBV9 and TRBJ2-2; TRBD2 agrees at 8 bases. Germline CDR1 SGDLS, CDR2 YYNGEE. CDR3 length equals 15 residues. Germline trimming cut 0 bases from V and 3 bases from J; bases unmatched to any gene: 1. CDR3 sequence (DNA): TGTGCCAGCAGCGTAGCGGGGGGGGACACCGGGGAGCTGTTTTTT. This codes for CASSVAGGDTGELFF.

This chain connects TRBV6-5 to TRBJ2-7, with D unclear. Germline CDR1 reads MNHEY; CDR2 reads SVGAGI. The V end lost 6 bases, the J end lost 2 bases, and 8 bases lay between the germline ends. The CDR3 spans 12 residues. CDR3 sequence: CASSSYPYEQYF. DNA for the CDR3: TGTGCCAGCAGCTCCTACCCCTACGAGCAGTACTTC.

This chain links TRBV9 with TRBJ1-5, with TRBD1 identical over 9 bases. Trimming took 4 bases from V and 5 from J; bases not matched to a gene: 7. Germline V gene sequence: CDR1 SGDLS, CDR2 YYNGEE. This CDR3 has 15 residues. Here the CDR3 reads CASSPGDREDQPQHF. CDR3 in DNA: TGTGCCAGCAGCCCGGGGGACAGGGAAGATCAGCCCCAGCATTTT.